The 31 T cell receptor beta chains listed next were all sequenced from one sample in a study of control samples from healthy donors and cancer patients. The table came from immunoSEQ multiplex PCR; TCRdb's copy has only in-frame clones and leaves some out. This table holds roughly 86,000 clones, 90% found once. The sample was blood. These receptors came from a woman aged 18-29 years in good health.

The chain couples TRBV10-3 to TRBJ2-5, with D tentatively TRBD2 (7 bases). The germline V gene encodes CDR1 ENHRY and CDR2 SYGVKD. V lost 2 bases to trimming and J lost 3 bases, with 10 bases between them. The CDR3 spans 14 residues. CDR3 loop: CAISERGAEETQYF. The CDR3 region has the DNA TGTGCCATCAGTGAGCGGGGGGCTGAAGAGACCCAGTACTTC.

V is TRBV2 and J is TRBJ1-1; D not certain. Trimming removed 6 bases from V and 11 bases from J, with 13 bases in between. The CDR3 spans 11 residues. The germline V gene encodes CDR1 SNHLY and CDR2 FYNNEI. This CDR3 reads CASRETDRAFF. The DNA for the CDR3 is TGTGCCAGCAGGGAGACGGATAGGGCTTTCTTT.

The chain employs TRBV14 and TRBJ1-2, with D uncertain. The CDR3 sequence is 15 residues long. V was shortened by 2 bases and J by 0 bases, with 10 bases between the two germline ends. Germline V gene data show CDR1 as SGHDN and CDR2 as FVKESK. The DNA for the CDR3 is TGTGCCAGCAGCCAAACGCTGCCGCCTAACTATGGCTACACCTTC. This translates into CASSQTLPPNYGYTF.

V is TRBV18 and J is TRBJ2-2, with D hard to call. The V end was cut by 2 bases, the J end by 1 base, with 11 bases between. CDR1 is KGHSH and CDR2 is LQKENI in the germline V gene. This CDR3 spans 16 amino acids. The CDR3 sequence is CASSPIFPGNTGELFF. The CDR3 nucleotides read TGTGCCAGCTCACCAATATTTCCAGGGAACACCGGGGAGCTGTTTTTT.

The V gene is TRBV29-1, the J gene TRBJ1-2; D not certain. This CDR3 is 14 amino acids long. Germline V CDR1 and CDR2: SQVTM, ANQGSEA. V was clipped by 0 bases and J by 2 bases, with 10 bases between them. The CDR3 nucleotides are TGCAGCGTTGAAGACAGACACCAAAACTATGGCTACACCTTC. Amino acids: CSVEDRHQNYGYTF.

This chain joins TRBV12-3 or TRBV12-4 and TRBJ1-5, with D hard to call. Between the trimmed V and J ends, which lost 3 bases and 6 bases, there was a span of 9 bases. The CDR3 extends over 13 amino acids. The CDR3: CASSFMVSQPQHF. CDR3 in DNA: TGTGCCAGCAGTTTTATGGTTTCTCAGCCCCAGCATTTT.

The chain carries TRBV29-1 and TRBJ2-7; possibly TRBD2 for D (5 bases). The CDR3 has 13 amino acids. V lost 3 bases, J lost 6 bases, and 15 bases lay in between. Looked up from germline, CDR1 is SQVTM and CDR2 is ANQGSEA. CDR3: CSVDTAERREQYF. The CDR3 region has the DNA TGCAGCGTTGACACCGCGGAGCGGCGCGAGCAGTACTTC.

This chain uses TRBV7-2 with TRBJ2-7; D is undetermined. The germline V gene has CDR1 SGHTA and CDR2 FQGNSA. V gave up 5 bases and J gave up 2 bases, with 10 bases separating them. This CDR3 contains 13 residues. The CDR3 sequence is CASSVRHPYEQYF. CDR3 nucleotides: TGTGCCAGCAGCGTTCGACATCCCTACGAGCAGTACTTC.

CDR3 in amino acids: CASSLVASYGYTF. CDR3 nucleotide sequence: TGTGCCAGCAGCTTGGTGGCATCCTATGGCTACACCTTC. The V gene is TRBV5-6, the J gene TRBJ1-2; D is ambiguous. The V end lost 0 bases, the J end lost 4 bases, and 7 bases lay between the germline ends. The CDR3 is 13 amino acids. Germline V gene data show CDR1 as SGHDT and CDR2 as YYEEEE.

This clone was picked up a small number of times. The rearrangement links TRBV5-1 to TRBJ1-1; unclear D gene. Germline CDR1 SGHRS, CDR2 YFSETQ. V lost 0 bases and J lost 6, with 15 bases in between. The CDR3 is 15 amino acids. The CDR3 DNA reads TGCGCCAGCAGCTTGGCGGGAACGGCCGGCGCTGAAGCTTTCTTT. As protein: CASSLAGTAGAEAFF.

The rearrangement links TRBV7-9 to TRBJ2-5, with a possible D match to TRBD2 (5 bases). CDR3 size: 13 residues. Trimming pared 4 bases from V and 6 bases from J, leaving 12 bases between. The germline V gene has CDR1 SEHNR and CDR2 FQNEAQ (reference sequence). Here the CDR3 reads CASSSRTSKTQYF. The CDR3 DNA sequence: TGTGCCAGCAGCTCGAGAACTAGTAAGACCCAGTACTTC.

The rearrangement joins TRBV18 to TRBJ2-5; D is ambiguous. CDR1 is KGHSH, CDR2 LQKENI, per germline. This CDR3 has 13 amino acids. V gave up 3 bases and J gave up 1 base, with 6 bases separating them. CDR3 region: CASSPPSQETQYF. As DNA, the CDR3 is TGTGCCAGCTCACCGCCTAGCCAAGAGACCCAGTACTTC.

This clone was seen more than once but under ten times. The DNA for the CDR3 is TGTGCCAGCCCCTCCTCGGGGGGGCCCAGCACTGAAGCTTTCTTT. Residues: CASPSSGGPSTEAFF. The chain uses TRBV11-2 and TRBJ1-1; TRBD1 might be the D (6 bases). The CDR3 contains 15 residues. The V gene's germline CDR1 is SGHAT and CDR2 FQNNGV. The V and J ends lost 8 bases and 4 bases respectively, with 20 bases between them.

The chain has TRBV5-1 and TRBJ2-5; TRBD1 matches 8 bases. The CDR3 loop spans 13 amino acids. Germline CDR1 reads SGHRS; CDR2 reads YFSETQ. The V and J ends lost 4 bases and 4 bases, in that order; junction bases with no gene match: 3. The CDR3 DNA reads TGCGCCAGCAGCCAGCAGGGGGCAGAGACCCAGTACTTC. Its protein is CASSQQGAETQYF.

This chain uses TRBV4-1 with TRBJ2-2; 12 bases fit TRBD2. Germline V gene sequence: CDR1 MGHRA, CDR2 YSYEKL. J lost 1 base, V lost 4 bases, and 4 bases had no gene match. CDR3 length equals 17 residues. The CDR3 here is CASSLRGLAGNTGELFF. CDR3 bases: TGCGCCAGCAGCCTCCGGGGACTAGCGGGGAACACCGGGGAGCTGTTTTTT.

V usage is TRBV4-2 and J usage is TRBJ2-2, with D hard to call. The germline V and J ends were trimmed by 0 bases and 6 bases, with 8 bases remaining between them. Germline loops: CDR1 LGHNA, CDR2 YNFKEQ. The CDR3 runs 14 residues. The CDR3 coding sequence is TGTGCCAGCAGCCAAGATCCGAGCGCCGGGGAGCTGTTTTTT. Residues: CASSQDPSAGELFF.

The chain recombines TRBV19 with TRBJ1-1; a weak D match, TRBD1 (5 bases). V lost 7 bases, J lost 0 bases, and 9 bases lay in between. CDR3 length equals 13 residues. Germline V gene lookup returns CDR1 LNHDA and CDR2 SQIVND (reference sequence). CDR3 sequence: CASKGSMNTEAFF. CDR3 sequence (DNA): TGTGCCAGTAAGGGGTCGATGAACACTGAAGCTTTCTTT.

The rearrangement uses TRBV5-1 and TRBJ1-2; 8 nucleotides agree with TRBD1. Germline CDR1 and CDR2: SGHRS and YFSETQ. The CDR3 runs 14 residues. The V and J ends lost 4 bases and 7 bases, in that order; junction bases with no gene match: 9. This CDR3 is CASSPGGATSGYTF. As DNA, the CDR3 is TGCGCCAGCAGCCCAGGGGGCGCGACTTCTGGCTACACCTTC.

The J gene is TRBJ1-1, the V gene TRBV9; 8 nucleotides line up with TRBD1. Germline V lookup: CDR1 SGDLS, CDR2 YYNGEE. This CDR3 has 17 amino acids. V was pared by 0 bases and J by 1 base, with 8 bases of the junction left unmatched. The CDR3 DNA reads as TGTGCCAGCAGCGTAGAGGATGCGGACAGGGAGAACACTGAAGCTTTCTTT. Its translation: CASSVEDADRENTEAFF.

The CDR3 DNA reads as TGTGCCAGCAGGACGCAGGGGTACACTGAAGCTTTCTTT. Amino acid sequence: CASRTQGYTEAFF. This chain connects TRBV6-5 to TRBJ1-1, with D tentatively TRBD1 (6 bases). The V and J ends lost 6 bases and 3 bases respectively, with 11 bases between them. In germline, CDR1 is MNHEY, CDR2 SVGAGI. The CDR3 length is 13 residues.

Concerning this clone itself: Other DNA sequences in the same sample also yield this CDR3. The CDR3 region has the DNA TGTGCCAGCAGGGACGGGACAGGGAGTTTCTATGGCTACACCTTC. Its protein product is CASRDGTGSFYGYTF. This chain connects TRBV2 to TRBJ1-2, with TRBD1 matching 9 bases. V dropped 6 bases and J dropped 4; count of bases not matched to a gene: 9. Germline V gene data show CDR1 as SNHLY and CDR2 as FYNNEI. The CDR3 sequence is 15 residues long.

The chain's CDR3 is CASSPTVGRFDETQYF. Here the CDR3 DNA reads TGTGCCAGCAGCCCTACGGTCGGGAGGTTCGACGAGACCCAGTACTTC. V is TRBV3-1 (or the pseudogene TRBV3-2) and J is TRBJ2-5, with TRBD2 identical over 7 bases. CDR1 and CDR2 from the germline V gene are LGHDT and YNNKEL (reference sequence). The CDR3 is 16 amino acids. The V gene end was trimmed by 4 bases and the J gene end by 5 bases; junction bases not matched to a gene: 13.

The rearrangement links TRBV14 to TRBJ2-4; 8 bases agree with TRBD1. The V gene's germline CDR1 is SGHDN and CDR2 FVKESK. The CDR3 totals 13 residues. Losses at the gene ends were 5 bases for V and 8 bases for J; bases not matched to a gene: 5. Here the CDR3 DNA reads TGTGCCAGCAGCTACAGGGGGGCGGACATTCAGTACTTC. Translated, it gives CASSYRGADIQYF.

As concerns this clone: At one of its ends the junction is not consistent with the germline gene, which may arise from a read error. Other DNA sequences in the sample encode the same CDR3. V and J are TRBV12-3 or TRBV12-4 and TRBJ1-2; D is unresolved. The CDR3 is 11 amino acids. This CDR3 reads CASSLAYGYTF. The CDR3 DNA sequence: TGTGCTAGCAGTTTGGCCTATGGCTACACCTTC.

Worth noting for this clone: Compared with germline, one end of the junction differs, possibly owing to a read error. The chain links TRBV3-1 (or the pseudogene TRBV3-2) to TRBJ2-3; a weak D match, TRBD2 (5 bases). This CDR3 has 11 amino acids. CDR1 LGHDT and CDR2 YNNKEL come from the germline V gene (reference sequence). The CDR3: CASVRGDMQYF. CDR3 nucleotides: TGTGCCAGCGTCCGGGGAGATATGCAGTATTTT.

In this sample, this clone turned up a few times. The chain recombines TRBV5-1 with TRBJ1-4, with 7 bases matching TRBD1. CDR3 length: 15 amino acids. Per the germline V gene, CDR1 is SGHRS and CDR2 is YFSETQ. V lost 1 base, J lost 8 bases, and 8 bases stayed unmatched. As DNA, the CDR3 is TGCGCCAGCAGCTTGACCTCAGGGGGACGGGAAAAACTGTTTTTT. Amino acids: CASSLTSGGREKLFF.

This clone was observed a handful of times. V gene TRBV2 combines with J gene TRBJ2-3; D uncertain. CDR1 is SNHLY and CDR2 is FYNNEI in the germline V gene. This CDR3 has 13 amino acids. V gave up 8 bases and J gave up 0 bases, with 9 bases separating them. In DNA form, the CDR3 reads TGTGCCAGCCTCAACCTAAGCACAGATACGCAGTATTTT. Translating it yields CASLNLSTDTQYF.

CDR3 sequence: CASSQDQGTLHF. CDR3 bases: TGTGCCAGCAGCCAAGATCAGGGCACCCTCCACTTT. The J gene is TRBJ1-6, the V gene TRBV3-1 (or the pseudogene TRBV3-2), with a possible D match to TRBD1 (5 bases). The germline V gene has CDR1 LGHDT and CDR2 YNNKEL (reference sequence). This CDR3 is built from 12 residues. Between the trimmed V and J ends, which lost 0 bases and 14 bases, there was a span of 8 bases.

The CDR3 DNA sequence: TGTGCCACCAGCAGGGACAGGGAGTCTTCTGGAAACACCATATATTTT. It translates to CATSRDRESSGNTIYF. V and J are TRBV15 and TRBJ1-3; 8 nucleotides match TRBD1. CDR3 size: 16 residues. V was clipped by 3 bases and J by 1 base; unmatched bases: 5. Germline CDR1 and CDR2: LNHNV and YYDKDF (reference sequence).

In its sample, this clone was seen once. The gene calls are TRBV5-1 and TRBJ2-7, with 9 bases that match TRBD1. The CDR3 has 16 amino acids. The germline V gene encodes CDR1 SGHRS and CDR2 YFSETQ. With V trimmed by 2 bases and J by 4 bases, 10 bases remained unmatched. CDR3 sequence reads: CASSFGGGTGSYEQYF. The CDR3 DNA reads TGCGCCAGCAGCTTCGGGGGAGGGACAGGGAGTTACGAGCAGTACTTC.

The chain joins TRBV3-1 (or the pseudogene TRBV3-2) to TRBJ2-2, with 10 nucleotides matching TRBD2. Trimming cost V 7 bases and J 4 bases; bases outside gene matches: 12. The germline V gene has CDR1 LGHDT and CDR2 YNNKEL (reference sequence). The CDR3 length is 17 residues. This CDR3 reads CASTRNGLAVGTGELFF. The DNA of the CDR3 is TGTGCCAGCACCCGTAACGGACTAGCGGTTGGCACCGGGGAGCTGTTTTTT.